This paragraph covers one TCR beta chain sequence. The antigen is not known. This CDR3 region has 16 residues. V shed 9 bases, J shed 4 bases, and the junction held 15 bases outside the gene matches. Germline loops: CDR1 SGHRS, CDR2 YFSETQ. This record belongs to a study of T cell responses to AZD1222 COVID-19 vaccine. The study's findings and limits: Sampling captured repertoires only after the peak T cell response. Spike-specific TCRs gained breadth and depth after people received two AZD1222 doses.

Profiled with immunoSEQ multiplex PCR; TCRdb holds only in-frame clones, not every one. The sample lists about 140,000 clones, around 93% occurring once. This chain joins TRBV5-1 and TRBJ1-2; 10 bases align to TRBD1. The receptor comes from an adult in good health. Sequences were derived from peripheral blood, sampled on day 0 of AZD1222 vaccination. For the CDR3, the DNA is TGCGCCACCCCTCCCCCCGACAGGGGGCTTGGCTATGGCTACACCTTC. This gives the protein CATPPPDRGLGYGYTF.